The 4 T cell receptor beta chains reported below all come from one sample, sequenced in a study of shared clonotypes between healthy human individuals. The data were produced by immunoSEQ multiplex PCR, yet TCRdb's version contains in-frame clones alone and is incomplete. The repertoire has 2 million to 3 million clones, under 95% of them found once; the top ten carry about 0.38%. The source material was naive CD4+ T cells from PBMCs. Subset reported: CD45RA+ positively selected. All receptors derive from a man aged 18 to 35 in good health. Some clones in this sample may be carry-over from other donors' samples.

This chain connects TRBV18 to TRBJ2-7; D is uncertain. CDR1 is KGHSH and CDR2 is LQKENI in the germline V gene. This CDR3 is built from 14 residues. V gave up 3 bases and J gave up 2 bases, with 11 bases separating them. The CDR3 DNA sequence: TGTGCCAGCTCACCTGGTCGATTCCCCTACGAGCAGTACTTC. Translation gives CASSPGRFPYEQYF.

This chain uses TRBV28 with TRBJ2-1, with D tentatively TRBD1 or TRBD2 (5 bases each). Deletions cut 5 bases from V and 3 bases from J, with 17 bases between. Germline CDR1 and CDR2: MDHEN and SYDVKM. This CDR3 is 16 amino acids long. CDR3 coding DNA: TGTGCCAGCAGTAGAGGGCCAGGGCTTAACTACAATGAGCAGTTCTTC. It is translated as CASSRGPGLNYNEQFF. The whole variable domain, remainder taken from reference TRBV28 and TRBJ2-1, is DVKVTQSSRYLVKRTGEKVFLECVQDMDHENMFWYRQDPGLGLRLIYFSYDVKMKEKGDIPEGYSVSREKKERFSLILESASTNQTSMYLCASSRGPGLNYNEQFFGPGTRLTVL.

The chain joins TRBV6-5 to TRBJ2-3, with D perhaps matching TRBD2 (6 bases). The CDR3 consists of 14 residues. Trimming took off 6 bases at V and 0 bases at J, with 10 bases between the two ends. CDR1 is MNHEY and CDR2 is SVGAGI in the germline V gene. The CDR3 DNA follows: TGTGCCAGCAGCCAGACTAGGAGCACAGATACGCAGTATTTT. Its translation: CASSQTRSTDTQYF.

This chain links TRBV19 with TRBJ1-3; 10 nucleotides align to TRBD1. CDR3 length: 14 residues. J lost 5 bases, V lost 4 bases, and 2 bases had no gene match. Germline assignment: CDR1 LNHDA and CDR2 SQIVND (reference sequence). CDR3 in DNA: TGTGCCAGTAGTACGACAGGGGGCAGAAACACCATATATTTT. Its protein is CASSTTGGRNTIYF.